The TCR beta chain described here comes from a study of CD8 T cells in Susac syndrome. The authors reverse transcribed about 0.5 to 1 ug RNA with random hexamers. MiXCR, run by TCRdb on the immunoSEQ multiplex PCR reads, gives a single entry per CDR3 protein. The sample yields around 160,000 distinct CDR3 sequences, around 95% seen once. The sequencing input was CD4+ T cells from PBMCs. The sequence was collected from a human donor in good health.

The CDR3, as DNA: TGCAGTGCTAGCGGGGGAGGCTACGAGCAGTACTTC. Encoded protein: CSASGGGYEQYF. V is TRBV20-1 and J is TRBJ2-7; a weak D match, TRBD2 (6 bases). Germline-derived CDR1 and CDR2 are DFQATT and SNEGSKA (reference sequence). Trimming stripped 3 bases from V and 3 bases from J, with 9 bases between. The CDR3 is 12 residues long.